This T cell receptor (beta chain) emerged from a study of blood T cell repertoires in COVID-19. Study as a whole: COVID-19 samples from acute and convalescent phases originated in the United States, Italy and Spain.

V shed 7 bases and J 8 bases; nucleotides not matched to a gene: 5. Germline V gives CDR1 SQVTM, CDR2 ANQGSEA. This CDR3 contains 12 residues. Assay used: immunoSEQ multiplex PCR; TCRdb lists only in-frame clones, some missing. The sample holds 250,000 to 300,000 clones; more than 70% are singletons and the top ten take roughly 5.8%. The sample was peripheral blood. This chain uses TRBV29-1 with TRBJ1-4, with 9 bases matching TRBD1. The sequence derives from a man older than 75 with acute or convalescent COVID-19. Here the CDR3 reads CSARQGGEKLFF. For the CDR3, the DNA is TGCAGCGCCCGACAGGGGGGAGAAAAACTGTTTTTT.